Below are 2 T cell receptor beta chains sequenced from a single sample in a study of type 1 regulatory T cells. One entry per CDR3 protein results from TCRdb running MiXCR on the reads. The data contain 60,000 to 70,000 distinct CDR3 sequences, around 49% of them singletons. Their recognized antigens are unknown. The sample consisted of cultured non-Tr1 T cells, either the whole culture or a sorted T cell fraction (not recorded which). The receptors derive from a human donor in good health.

This chain joins TRBV19 and TRBJ2-7; maybe TRBD1 (5 bases). Trimming took 3 bases from V and 6 from J, leaving 18 bases between them. CDR1 and CDR2 (germline): LNHDA, SQIVND (reference sequence). The CDR3 covers 15 residues. The CDR3 DNA sequence: TGTGCCAGTAGTATCTGGGCAACAGGCGGAAGCGAGCAGTACTTC. Protein sequence: CASSIWATGGSEQYF.

The V and J genes are TRBV5-1 and TRBJ1-2, with D unclear. The length of the CDR3 is 14 residues. Trimming pared 0 bases from V and 4 bases from J, leaving 10 bases between. CDR1 is SGHRS and CDR2 is YFSETQ in the germline V gene. The DNA for the CDR3 is TGCGCCAGCAGCTTGGCCGGAGTTGCCTATGGCTACACCTTC. Translated, it gives CASSLAGVAYGYTF.